The rows below give T cell receptor beta chains drawn from one sample of a study of Graves' ophthalmopathy and Graves' hyperthyroidism. MiXCR was run by TCRdb on the multiplex PCR reads, yielding one entry per CDR3 protein. The sample yields hundreds of thousands of distinct CDR3 sequences, 20% to 25% seen once. The sample taken for sequencing was peripheral blood. The origin of the receptors is a woman aged 18-35 years with stable Graves' hyperthyroidism. Each CDR3 is given with its conserved first and last residue. The D gene is left open where the match is weak. Clone sizes are given selectively: once, few, many, or a class where the clone is expanded.

TRBJ2-2,NA,15,TRBD1,TRBV6-2/TRBV6-3,CASSYVQGETGELFF,TGTGCCAGCAGTTACGTCCAGGGGGAGACCGGGGAGCTGTTTTTT
TRBJ2-7,many,15,NA,TRBV6-1,CASRTGRGRQYEQYF,TGTGCCAGCAGGACCGGACGGGGGCGGCAATACGAGCAGTACTTC
TRBJ1-1,once,14,NA,TRBV28,CASSYELQNTEAFF,TGTGCCAGCAGCTACGAGTTACAGAACACTGAAGCTTTCTTT
TRBJ2-5,many,15,NA,TRBV6-2/TRBV6-3,CASSSSLAWGETQYF,TGTGCCAGCAGTTCCTCACTAGCATGGGGAGAGACCCAGTACTTC
TRBJ1-5,NA,15,TRBD1,TRBV12-3/TRBV12-4,CASSYTGVGNQPQHF,TGTGCCAGCAGCTATACAGGGGTTGGCAATCAGCCCCAGCATTTT
TRBJ2-2,NA,15,NA,TRBV7-2,CASSLAWGRTGELFF,TGTGCCAGCAGCTTAGCCTGGGGGCGCACCGGGGAGCTGTTTTTT
TRBJ2-7,many,12,TRBD1,TRBV20-1,CSAEGQGYEQYF,TGCAGTGCTGAGGGACAGGGTTACGAGCAGTACTTC
TRBJ1-2,many,15,NA,TRBV28,CASSLGQLAGYGYTF,TGTGCCAGCAGTTTAGGACAGCTCGCGGGCTATGGCTACACCTTC
TRBJ1-5,many,13,NA,TRBV12-3/TRBV12-4,CASSLMDNQPQHF,TGTGCCAGCAGTTTAATGGACAATCAGCCCCAGCATTTT
TRBJ1-2,many,15,TRBD1,TRBV4-1,CASSQDGQGSYGYTF,TGCGCCAGCAGCCAGGACGGACAGGGTAGCTATGGCTACACCTTC
TRBJ2-5,many,14,NA,TRBV14,CASSRRDDGETQYF,TGTGCCAGCAGCCGGCGGGATGATGGGGAGACCCAGTACTTC
TRBJ2-2,many,15,NA,TRBV4-1,CASSQDLRNTGELFF,TGCGCCAGCAGCCAAGACCTCAGGAACACCGGGGAGCTGTTTTTT
TRBJ2-7,NA,14,TRBD1,TRBV20-1,CSASSGTGGYEQYF,TGCAGTGCTAGTTCGGGGACAGGGGGCTACGAGCAGTACTTC
TRBJ1-6,many,13,NA,TRBV7-3,CASSSLANSPLHF,TGTGCCAGCAGCTCCCTGGCGAATTCACCCCTCCACTTT
TRBJ2-7,many,13,NA,TRBV19,CASSTALAGEQYF,TGTGCCAGTAGTACCGCACTAGCCGGCGAGCAGTACTTC